What follows are 15 T cell receptor beta chains derived from one specimen sequenced in a study of blood T cell repertoires in COVID-19. Only in-frame clones appear in the TCRdb table, and some are missing; sequencing was by immunoSEQ multiplex PCR. The sample has 100,000 to 150,000 clones; 70% to 75% are singletons. The specimen sequenced was peripheral blood. The receptors were sampled from a man at least 80 years old with COVID-19, enrolled during active disease.

The V call is TRBV28, the J call TRBJ1-2; a possible D gene is TRBD1 (6 bases). The CDR3 totals 13 residues. V shed 1 base and J shed 7 bases, with 10 bases lying between them. CDR1 is MDHEN, CDR2 SYDVKM, per germline. The CDR3 loop is CASSLSQGGGYTF. The CDR3 bases are TGTGCCAGCAGTTTATCACAGGGTGGTGGCTACACCTTC.

This rearrangement joins TRBV5-1 to TRBJ2-4, with D perhaps TRBD1 (6 bases). V was trimmed by 0 bases and J by 3 bases, leaving 13 bases between them. The CDR3 extends over 16 amino acids. In germline, CDR1 is SGHRS, CDR2 YFSETQ. The CDR3 protein is CASSLEGVVVKNIQYF. The DNA of the CDR3 is TGCGCCAGCAGCTTGGAGGGGGTAGTGGTCAAAAACATTCAGTACTTC.

The rearrangement links TRBV5-1 to TRBJ1-3, with D possibly TRBD1 on 6 matching bases. The CDR3 consists of 16 residues. The germline V gene has CDR1 SGHRS and CDR2 YFSETQ. The V and J ends lost 3 bases and 0 bases respectively, with 13 bases between them. The CDR3 protein is CASSSGTTNSGNTIYF. CDR3 nucleotide sequence: TGCGCCAGCAGCTCCGGGACAACCAACTCTGGAAACACCATATATTTT.

This chain uses TRBV18 with TRBJ2-2, with D maybe TRBD1 (6 bases). The V and J ends lost 6 bases and 5 bases respectively, with 10 bases between them. The length of the CDR3 is 13 residues. CDR1 KGHSH and CDR2 LQKENI come from the germline V gene. In DNA, the CDR3 is TGTGCCAGCTCGCCGGACAGAACCGGGGAGCTGTTTTTT. It yields the protein CASSPDRTGELFF.

The CDR3: CASGQNYGYTF. DNA for the CDR3: TGTGCCAGTGGACAGAACTATGGCTACACCTTC. The chain employs TRBV19 and TRBJ1-2; D is perhaps TRBD1 (6 bases). Germline V gene sequence: CDR1 LNHDA, CDR2 SQIVND (reference sequence). V dropped 8 bases and J dropped 2 bases, with 6 bases sitting between them. The CDR3 covers 11 residues. Using reference TRBV19 and TRBJ1-2 for the parts outside the CDR3, the full variable domain is DGGITQSPKYLFRKEGQNVTLSCEQNLNHDAMYWYRQDPGQGLRLIYYSQIVNDFQKGDIAEGYSVSREKKESFPLTVTSAQKNPTAFYLCASGQNYGYTFGSGTRLTVV.

The gene calls are TRBV7-8 and TRBJ2-2, with 9 bases identical to TRBD1. Per the germline V gene, CDR1 is SGHVS and CDR2 is FQNEAQ. With V trimmed by 2 bases and J by 6 bases, 7 bases remained unmatched. The CDR3 length is 16 residues. This chain's CDR3 is CASSLYKDRGSGELFF. The CDR3 DNA reads as TGTGCCAGCAGCTTATACAAGGACAGGGGATCCGGGGAGCTGTTTTTT.

The chain links TRBV28 to TRBJ2-3, with 8 bases identical to TRBD2. Germline V gene sequence: CDR1 MDHEN, CDR2 SYDVKM. V lost 3 bases, J lost 6 bases, and 8 bases stayed unmatched. The CDR3 is 15 residues long. Written as DNA, the CDR3 is TGTGCCAGCAGTTTTCCCCTAGCGGGTTCCGATACGCAGTATTTT. As protein: CASSFPLAGSDTQYF.

V is TRBV28 and J is TRBJ1-2; D perhaps matches TRBD1 (6 bases). The CDR3 covers 15 residues. Trimming shortened V by 6 bases and J by 0 bases, and 14 bases separated the two germline ends. Germline V lookup: CDR1 MDHEN, CDR2 SYDVKM. CDR3 loop: CASRSQGPSNYGYTF. In nucleotides, the CDR3 is TGTGCCAGCAGGTCCCAGGGGCCGTCTAACTATGGCTACACCTTC.

V is TRBV6-5 and J is TRBJ2-7, with D perhaps TRBD2 (6 bases). V lost 7 bases and J lost 7, with 14 bases in between. The CDR3 contains 12 residues. Germline CDR1 reads MNHEY; CDR2 reads SVGAGI. CDR3 amino acids: CASTPGLGEQYF. CDR3 DNA: TGTGCCAGCACCCCGGGACTTGGGGAGCAGTACTTC.

The rearrangement joins TRBV2 to TRBJ2-5; unclear D gene. This CDR3 is 13 amino acids long. From germline, CDR1 is SNHLY and CDR2 FYNNEI. Trimming shortened V by 3 bases and J by 1 base, and 6 bases separated the two germline ends. The CDR3 coding sequence is TGTGCCAGCAGTGATGTCAGCCAAGAGACCCAGTACTTC. Protein: CASSDVSQETQYF.

This rearrangement joins TRBV3-1 (or the pseudogene TRBV3-2) to TRBJ2-7, with a weak D call TRBD1 (6 bases). V lost 7 bases to trimming and J lost 5 bases, with 21 bases between them. The CDR3 totals 15 residues. Germline CDR1 LGHDT, CDR2 YNNKEL (reference sequence). The CDR3 here is CASKLGLDSWDEQYF. DNA of the CDR3: TGTGCCAGCAAGCTAGGGCTGGACAGCTGGGACGAGCAGTACTTC.

The chain joins TRBV10-3 to TRBJ2-2, with 11 bases fitting TRBD2. CDR3 length equals 20 residues. With 6 bases clipped from V and 1 base from J, the junction kept 16 bases outside the gene matches. Per germline, CDR1 ENHRY and CDR2 SYGVKD. For the CDR3, the DNA is TGTGCCATCAGGCCGGGACAGGGTCGACTAGCGGGAAAGAACACCGGGGAGCTGTTTTTT. Translation gives CAIRPGQGRLAGKNTGELFF.

The chain has TRBV10-3 and TRBJ1-5, with D unclear. The CDR3 consists of 13 residues. CDR1 ENHRY and CDR2 SYGVKD come from the germline V gene. Trimming removed 6 bases at V and 5 bases at J, with 11 bases between. CDR3 loop: CAIRRTEDQPQHF. The CDR3 DNA reads as TGTGCCATCAGGAGGACTGAGGATCAGCCCCAGCATTTT.

This chain links TRBV5-1 with TRBJ2-7; the D gene is possibly TRBD1 (5 bases). The CDR3 has 12 residues. The germline V gene has CDR1 SGHRS and CDR2 YFSETQ. The ends were cut back, 4 bases at V and 4 bases at J, with 9 bases in the middle. CDR3 DNA: TGCGCCAGCAGCGTAGGGGCGTACGAGCAGTACTTC. Its protein product is CASSVGAYEQYF.

The chain links TRBV5-1 to TRBJ2-7; D is possibly TRBD2 (5 bases). The CDR3 loop spans 14 amino acids. V was cut by 0 bases and J by 0 bases, with 7 bases left in between. Germline-derived CDR1 and CDR2 are SGHRS and YFSETQ. CDR3 DNA: TGCGCCAGCAGCTTGGGGCGGGCCTCCTACGAGCAGTACTTC. Its translation: CASSLGRASYEQYF.